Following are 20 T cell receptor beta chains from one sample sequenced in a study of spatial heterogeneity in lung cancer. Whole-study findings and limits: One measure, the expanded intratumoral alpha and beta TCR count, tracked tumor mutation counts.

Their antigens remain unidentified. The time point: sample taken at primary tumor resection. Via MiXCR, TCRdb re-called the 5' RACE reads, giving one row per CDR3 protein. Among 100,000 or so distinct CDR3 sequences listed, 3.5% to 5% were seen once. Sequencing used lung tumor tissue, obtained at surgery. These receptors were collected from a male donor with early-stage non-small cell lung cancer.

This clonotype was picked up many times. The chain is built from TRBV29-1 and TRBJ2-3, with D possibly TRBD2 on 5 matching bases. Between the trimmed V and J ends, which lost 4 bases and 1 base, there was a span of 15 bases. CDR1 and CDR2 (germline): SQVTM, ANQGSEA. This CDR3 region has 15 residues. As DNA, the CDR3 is TGCAGCGTTGTGCCCACCGTGAGGGGCACAGATACGCAGTATTTT. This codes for CSVVPTVRGTDTQYF.

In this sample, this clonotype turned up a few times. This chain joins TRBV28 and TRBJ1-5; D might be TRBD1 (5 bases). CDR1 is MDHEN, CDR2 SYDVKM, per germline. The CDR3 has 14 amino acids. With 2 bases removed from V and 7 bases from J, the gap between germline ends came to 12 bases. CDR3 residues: CASSLGRVGQPQHF. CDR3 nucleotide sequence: TGTGCCAGCAGTTTAGGCAGGGTGGGGCAGCCCCAGCATTTT.

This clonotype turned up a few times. This chain's CDR3 is CASGAGYTDTQYF. The CDR3 bases are TGTGCCAGTGGAGCGGGGTACACAGATACGCAGTATTTT. V and J are TRBV6-2 or TRBV6-3 and TRBJ2-3; 7 bases agree with TRBD2. Trimming took 9 bases from V and 2 from J; bases not matched to a gene: 5. CDR1 is MNHEY and CDR2 is SVGEGT in the germline V gene. The CDR3 spans 13 residues.

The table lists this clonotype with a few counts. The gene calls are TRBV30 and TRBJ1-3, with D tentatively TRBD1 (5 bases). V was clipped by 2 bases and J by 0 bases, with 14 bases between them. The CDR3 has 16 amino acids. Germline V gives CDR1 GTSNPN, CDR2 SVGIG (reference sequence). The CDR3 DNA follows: TGTGCCTGGAGTTTTCGGGGCACCGCCTCTGGAAACACCATATATTTT. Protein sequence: CAWSFRGTASGNTIYF. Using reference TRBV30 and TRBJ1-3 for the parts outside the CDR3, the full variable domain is SQTIHQWPATLVQPVGSPLSLECTVEGTSNPNLYWYRQAAGRGLQLLFYSVGIGQISSEVPQNLSASRPQDRQFILSSKKLLLSDSGFYLCAWSFRGTASGNTIYFGEGSWLTVV.

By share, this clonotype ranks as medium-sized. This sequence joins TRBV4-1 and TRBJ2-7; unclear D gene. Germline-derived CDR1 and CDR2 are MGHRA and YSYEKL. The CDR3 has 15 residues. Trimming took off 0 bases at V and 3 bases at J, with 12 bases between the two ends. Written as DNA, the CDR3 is TGCGCCAGCAGCCAAGAGCCTCGTTGGAGCTACGAGCAGTACTTC. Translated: CASSQEPRWSYEQYF.

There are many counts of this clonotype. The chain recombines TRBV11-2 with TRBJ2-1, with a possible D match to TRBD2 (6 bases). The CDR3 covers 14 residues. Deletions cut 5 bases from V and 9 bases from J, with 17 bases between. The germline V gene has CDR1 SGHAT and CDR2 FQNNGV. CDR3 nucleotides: TGTGCCAGCAGCGGTCTGACTAGAGATCTTGAGCAGTTCTTC. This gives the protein CASSGLTRDLEQFF.

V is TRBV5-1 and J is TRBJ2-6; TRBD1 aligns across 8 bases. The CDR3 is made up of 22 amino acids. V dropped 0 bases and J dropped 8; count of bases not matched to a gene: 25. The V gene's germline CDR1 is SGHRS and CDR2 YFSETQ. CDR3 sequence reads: CASSLVPLSDREAQRGSNVLTF. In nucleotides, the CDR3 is TGCGCCAGCAGCTTGGTACCTTTATCGGACAGGGAGGCACAACGGGGTTCCAACGTCCTGACTTTC.

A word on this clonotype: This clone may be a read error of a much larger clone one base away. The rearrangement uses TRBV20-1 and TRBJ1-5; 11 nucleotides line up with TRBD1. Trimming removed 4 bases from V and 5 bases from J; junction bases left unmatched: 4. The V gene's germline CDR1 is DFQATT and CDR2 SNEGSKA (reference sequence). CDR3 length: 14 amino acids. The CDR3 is CSAMDRGLDQPQHF. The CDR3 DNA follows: TGCAGTGCTATGGACAGGGGGCTTGATCAGCCCCAGCATTTT.

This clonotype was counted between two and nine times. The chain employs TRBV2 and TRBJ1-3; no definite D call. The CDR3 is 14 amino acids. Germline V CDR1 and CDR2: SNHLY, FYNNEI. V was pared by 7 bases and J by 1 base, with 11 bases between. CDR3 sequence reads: CASTWESSGNTIYF. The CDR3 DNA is TGTGCCAGCACCTGGGAGAGTTCTGGAAACACCATATATTTT. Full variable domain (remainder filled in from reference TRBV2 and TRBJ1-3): EPEVTQTPSHQVTQMGQEVILRCVPISNHLYFYWYRQILGQKVEFLVSFYNNEISEKSEIFDDQFSVERPDGSNFTLKIRSTKLEDSAMYFCASTWESSGNTIYFGEGSWLTVV.

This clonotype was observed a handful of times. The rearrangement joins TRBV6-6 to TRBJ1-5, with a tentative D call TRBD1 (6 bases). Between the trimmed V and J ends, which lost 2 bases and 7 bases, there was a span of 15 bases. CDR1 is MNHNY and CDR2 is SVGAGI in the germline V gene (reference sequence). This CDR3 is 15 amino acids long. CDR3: CASSYTIGGEQPQHF. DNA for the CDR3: TGTGCCAGCAGTTACACTATAGGGGGAGAACAGCCCCAGCATTTT.

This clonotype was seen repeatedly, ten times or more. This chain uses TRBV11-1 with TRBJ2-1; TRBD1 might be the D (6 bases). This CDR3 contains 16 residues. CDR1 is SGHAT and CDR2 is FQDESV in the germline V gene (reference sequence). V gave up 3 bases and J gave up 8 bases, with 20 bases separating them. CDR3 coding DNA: TGTGCCAGCAGCTTGGCTATTGTCAGGGGTGACCATGAGCAGTTCTTC. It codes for CASSLAIVRGDHEQFF.

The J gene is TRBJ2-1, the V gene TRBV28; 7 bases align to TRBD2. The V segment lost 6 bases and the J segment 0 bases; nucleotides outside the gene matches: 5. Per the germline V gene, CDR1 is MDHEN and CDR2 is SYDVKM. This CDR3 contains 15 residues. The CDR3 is CASRNSGGSYNEQFF. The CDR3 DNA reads TGTGCCAGCAGAAATTCGGGAGGCTCCTACAATGAGCAGTTCTTC. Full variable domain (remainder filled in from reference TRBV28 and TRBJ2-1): DVKVTQSSRYLVKRTGEKVFLECVQDMDHENMFWYRQDPGLGLRLIYFSYDVKMKEKGDIPEGYSVSREKKERFSLILESASTNQTSMYLCASRNSGGSYNEQFFGPGTRLTVL.

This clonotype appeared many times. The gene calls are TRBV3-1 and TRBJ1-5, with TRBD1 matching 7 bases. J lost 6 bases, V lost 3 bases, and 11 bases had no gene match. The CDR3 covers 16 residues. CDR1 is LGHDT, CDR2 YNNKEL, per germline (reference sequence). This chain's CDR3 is CASSQSPQGGRQPQHF. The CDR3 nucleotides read TGTGCCAGCAGCCAGAGCCCCCAGGGGGGGCGTCAGCCCCAGCATTTT.

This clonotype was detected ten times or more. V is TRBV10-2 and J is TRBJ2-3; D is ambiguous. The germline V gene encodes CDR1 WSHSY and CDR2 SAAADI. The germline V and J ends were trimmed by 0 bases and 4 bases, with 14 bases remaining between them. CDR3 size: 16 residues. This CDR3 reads CASSESSRVLADTQYF. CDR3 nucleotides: TGCGCCAGCAGTGAGTCGTCTAGGGTTTTGGCAGATACGCAGTATTTT.

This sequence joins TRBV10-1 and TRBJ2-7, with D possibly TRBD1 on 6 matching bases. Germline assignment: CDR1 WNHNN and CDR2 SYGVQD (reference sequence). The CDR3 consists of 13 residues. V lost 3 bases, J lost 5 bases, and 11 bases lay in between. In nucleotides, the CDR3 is TGCGCCAGCAGTGAAAACAGGGCTGACGAGCAGTACTTC. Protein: CASSENRADEQYF.

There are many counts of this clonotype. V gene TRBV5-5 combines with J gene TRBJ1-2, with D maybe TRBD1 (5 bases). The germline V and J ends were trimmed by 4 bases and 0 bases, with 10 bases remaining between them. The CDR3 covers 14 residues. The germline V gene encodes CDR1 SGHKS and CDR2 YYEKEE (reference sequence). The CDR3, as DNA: TGTGCCAGCAGCCCCTTGACAGCTAACTATGGCTACACCTTC. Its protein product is CASSPLTANYGYTF.

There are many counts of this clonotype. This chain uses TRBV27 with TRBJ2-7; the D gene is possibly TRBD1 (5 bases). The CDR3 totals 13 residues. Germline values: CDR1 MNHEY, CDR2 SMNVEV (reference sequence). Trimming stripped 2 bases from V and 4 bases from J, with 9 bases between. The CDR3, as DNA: TGTGCCAGCAGTTTAAGACAGAATTACGAGCAGTACTTC. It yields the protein CASSLRQNYEQYF.

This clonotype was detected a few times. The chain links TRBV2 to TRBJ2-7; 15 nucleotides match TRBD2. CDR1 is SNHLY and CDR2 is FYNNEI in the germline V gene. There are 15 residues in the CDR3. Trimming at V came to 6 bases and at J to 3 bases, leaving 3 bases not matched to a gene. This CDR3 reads CASRLGLAGGYEQYF. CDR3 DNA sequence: TGTGCCAGCAGGCTGGGACTAGCGGGGGGCTACGAGCAGTACTTC.

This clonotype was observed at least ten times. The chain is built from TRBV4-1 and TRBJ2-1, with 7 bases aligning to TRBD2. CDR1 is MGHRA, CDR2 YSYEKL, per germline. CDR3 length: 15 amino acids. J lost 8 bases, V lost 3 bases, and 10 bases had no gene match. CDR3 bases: TGCGCCAGCAGCCAGGTAGGGCGGGAGTGGGATGAGCAGTTCTTC. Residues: CASSQVGREWDEQFF.

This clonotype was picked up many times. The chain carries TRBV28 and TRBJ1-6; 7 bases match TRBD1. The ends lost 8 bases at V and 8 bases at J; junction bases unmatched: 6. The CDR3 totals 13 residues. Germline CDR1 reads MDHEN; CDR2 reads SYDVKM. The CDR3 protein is CASLEGADSPLHF. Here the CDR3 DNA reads TGTGCCAGCCTTGAGGGGGCTGATTCACCCCTCCACTTT.